These 6 T cell receptor beta chains share one sample of origin, sequenced in a study of blood T cell repertoires in COVID-19. Sequenced by immunoSEQ multiplex PCR; TCRdb stores in-frame clones only, minus some. The sample records under 75,000 clones, about 73% being singletons. The sample consisted of peripheral blood. These receptors were obtained from a man in his sixties with acute or convalescent COVID-19.

Only a few counts were recorded for this clone. V gene TRBV6-7 combines with J gene TRBJ2-1, with D perhaps TRBD2 (6 bases). TRBV6-7 is filed as an ORF, its function uncertain. The CDR3 extends over 12 amino acids. V dropped 6 bases and J dropped 6 bases, with 9 bases sitting between them. The CDR3 nucleotides are TGTGCCAGCAGCGTAGCGGTCAATGAGCAGTTCTTC. It yields the protein CASSVAVNEQFF.

This chain uses TRBV9 with TRBJ2-3; 13 nucleotides line up with TRBD2. V lost 4 bases and J lost 3; bases outside the gene matches: 8. CDR1 SGDLS and CDR2 YYNGEE come from the germline V gene. The CDR3 runs 17 residues. CDR3: CASSPRTSGSFTDTQYF. In nucleotides, the CDR3 is TGTGCCAGCAGCCCCAGGACTAGCGGGAGCTTTACAGATACGCAGTATTTT. The full variable domain, with the rest looked up from reference TRBV9 and TRBJ2-3, is DSGVTQTPKHLITATGQRVTLRCSPRSGDLSVYWYQQSLDQGLQFLIQYYNGEERAKGNILERFSAQQFPDLHSELNLSSLELGDSALYFCASSPRTSGSFTDTQYFGPGTRLTVL.

The chain links TRBV18 to TRBJ2-1, with TRBD2 identical over 12 bases. Germline V lookup: CDR1 KGHSH, CDR2 LQKENI. The CDR3 extends over 14 amino acids. The J segment lost 6 bases and the V segment lost 4 bases, leaving 1 base of the junction unmatched. The CDR3 DNA reads TGTGCCAGCTCACAGACTAGCGGGAGCAATGAGCAGTTCTTC. Translated, it gives CASSQTSGSNEQFF.

The chain is built from TRBV14 and TRBJ2-3, with TRBD2 matching 10 bases. J lost 2 bases, V lost 1 base, and 9 bases had no gene match. CDR1 SGHDN and CDR2 FVKESK come from the germline V gene. This CDR3 contains 18 residues. The CDR3: CASSQGTSGKFLTDTQYF. CDR3 bases: TGTGCCAGCAGCCAAGGAACTAGCGGGAAGTTCCTCACAGATACGCAGTATTTT. Combining the CDR3 with reference TRBV14 and TRBJ2-3 gives the whole variable domain EAGVTQFPSHSVIEKGQTVTLRCDPISGHDNLYWYRRVMGKEIKFLLHFVKESKQDESGMPNNRFLAERTGGTYSTLKVQPAELEDSGVYFCASSQGTSGKFLTDTQYFGPGTRLTVL.

The rearrangement joins TRBV10-3 to TRBJ2-2, with 9 nucleotides matching TRBD1. The V segment lost 8 bases and the J segment 4 bases; nucleotides outside the gene matches: 14. Germline assignment: CDR1 ENHRY and CDR2 SYGVKD. The length of the CDR3 is 17 residues. The DNA for the CDR3 is TGTGCCATCGCATTGGGGGCCGGGACAGGGTTCACCGGGGAGCTGTTTTTT. Translated, it gives CAIALGAGTGFTGELFF.

The chain joins TRBV5-4 to TRBJ2-3, with 7 bases identical to TRBD2. The CDR3 extends over 12 amino acids. Germline V gives CDR1 SGHNT, CDR2 YYREEE (reference sequence). Unmatched junction bases numbered 1, after V lost 7 bases and J lost 2 bases. The CDR3 here is CASGTNTDTQYF. CDR3 DNA: TGTGCCAGCGGGACTAACACAGATACGCAGTATTTT.